The source of this TCR beta chain is a study of T cell repertoires in cytomegalovirus infection. Using its own MiXCR run on the reads, TCRdb lists one record per CDR3 protein. The sample records 200,000 or so distinct CDR3 sequences, roughly 27% being singletons. Material: PBMCs. The TCR was taken from a human donor in good health (CMV status not recorded). Some clones in this sample may be carry-over from other donors' samples.

CDR3 protein: CASSMGNQPQHF. CDR3 in DNA: TGTGCCAGTAGTATGGGCAATCAGCCCCAGCATTTT. V usage is TRBV19 and J usage is TRBJ1-5; D not certain. The germline CDR1 and CDR2 sequences are LNHDA and SQIVND (reference sequence). Trimming removed 3 bases at V and 2 bases at J, with 2 bases between. This CDR3 region has 12 residues.